Listed below are T cell receptor beta chains from one sample, sequenced in a study of blood T cell repertoires in COVID-19. Assay: immunoSEQ multiplex PCR; the TCRdb copy retains only in-frame clones and omits some. This sample has around 430,000 clones, with around 87% found just once. Sequenced input: PBMCs or T cells enriched from blood (not recorded which). Receptors were obtained from a woman in her forties or fifties who had recovered from COVID-19. CDR3s include the opening cysteine and the closing phenylalanine or tryptophan. A D gene is named only where the DNA matches it firmly. Clone size is shown for a subset of rows, as once, few, many or a class of expanded clone.

v_gene	d_gene	j_gene	abundance	CDR3aa	CDR3nt
TRBV4-3	.	TRBJ1-4	.	CASSQSAGVPRLFF	TGCGCCAGCAGCCAATCGGCAGGGGTGCCGAGACTGTTTTTT
TRBV6-2/TRBV6-3	TRBD1	TRBJ2-7	.	CASSDTGTGFFQQYF	TGTGCCAGCAGTGATACCGGGACAGGGTTTTTCCAGCAGTACTTC
TRBV7-2	.	TRBJ1-1	.	CASSLVAGSLNTEAFF	TGTGCCAGCAGCTTAGTGGCGGGGAGTTTGAACACTGAAGCTTTCTTT
TRBV6-5	TRBD1	TRBJ2-7	.	CASRPGQASDEQYF	TGTGCCAGCAGACCGGGACAGGCGTCGGACGAGCAGTACTTC
TRBV3-1/TRBV3-2	TRBD1	TRBJ2-3	.	CASSPSGTGPVADTQYF	TGTGCCAGCAGCCCGTCCGGGACAGGCCCGGTGGCAGATACGCAGTATTTT
TRBV7-6	.	TRBJ2-7	.	CASSLGAAVLNYEQYF	TGTGCCAGCAGCTTAGGTGCTGCGGTCCTTAACTACGAGCAGTACTTC
TRBV28	.	TRBJ1-4	.	CASSLSSWAVTNEKLFF	TGTGCCAGCAGTTTGAGCTCGTGGGCAGTAACTAATGAAAAACTGTTTTTT
TRBV11-3	.	TRBJ1-4	.	CASSLEKEGPEREKLFF	TGTGCCAGCAGCTTAGAGAAGGAGGGCCCCGAACGAGAAAAACTGTTTTTT
TRBV7-9	.	TRBJ1-1	.	CASRSGRTEAFF	TGTGCCAGCAGAAGCGGCCGGACGGAAGCTTTCTTT
TRBV9	.	TRBJ2-1	.	CASRGPGDRSYNEQFF	TGTGCCAGCAGGGGTCCGGGGGACAGATCCTACAATGAGCAGTTCTTC
TRBV5-1	TRBD2	TRBJ2-5	few	CASSPGLAGTQETQYF	TGCGCCAGCAGCCCGGGACTAGCGGGCACCCAAGAGACCCAGTACTTC
TRBV3-1/TRBV3-2	.	TRBJ2-7	.	CASSQRSSYEQYF	TGTGCCAGCAGCCAGCGATCCTCCTACGAGCAGTACTTC
TRBV7-2	TRBD2	TRBJ2-5	.	CASSLIAQSGGTQYF	TGTGCCAGCAGCTTAATAGCCCAGTCGGGGGGGACCCAGTACTTC
TRBV9	.	TRBJ2-3	.	CASSLSGLTDTQYF	TGTGCCAGCAGCTTAAGCGGTCTCACAGATACGCAGTATTTT
TRBV19	TRBD1	TRBJ2-1	.	CASSMGTGAPFF	TGTGCCAGTAGTATGGGGACAGGCGCGCCGTTCTTC
TRBV28	.	TRBJ1-2	.	CASSSIALANYGYTF	TGTGCCAGCAGTTCCATAGCTTTAGCTAACTATGGCTACACCTTC
TRBV29-1	.	TRBJ1-2	.	CSVEDGGTYGYTF	TGCAGCGTTGAAGACGGGGGGACCTATGGCTACACCTTC
TRBV11-2	.	TRBJ1-1	.	CASSVGQGLFNTEAFF	TGTGCCAGCAGCGTAGGTCAGGGGCTATTTAACACTGAAGCTTTCTTT
TRBV7-3	.	TRBJ2-1	.	CASSLTGGSYNEQFF	TGTGCCAGCAGCTTAACGGGGGGTTCCTACAATGAGCAGTTCTTC
TRBV27	.	TRBJ2-7	.	CASRSWEEGYEQYF	TGTGCCAGCAGATCGTGGGAGGAGGGGTACGAGCAGTACTTC
TRBV15	.	TRBJ1-3	.	CATSRDKSRGLTGNTIYF	TGTGCCACCAGCAGAGATAAAAGTAGGGGCTTAACTGGAAACACCATATATTTT
TRBV4-1	.	TRBJ1-2	once	CASSQDHSNYGYTF	TGCGCCAGCAGCCAAGATCACAGTAACTATGGCTACACCTTC
TRBV4-2	TRBD2	TRBJ2-5	.	CASSQGDSGGARETQYF	TGTGCCAGCAGCCAAGGGGATTCGGGGGGGGCCCGAGAGACCCAGTACTTC
TRBV19	TRBD1	TRBJ1-1	.	CASRGTGGAFF	TGTGCCAGTAGAGGGACAGGAGGTGCTTTCTTT
TRBV7-2	TRBD1	TRBJ2-1	once	CASSSPLQGAGYNEQFF	TGTGCCAGCAGCTCTCCACTCCAGGGGGCAGGGTACAATGAGCAGTTCTTC
TRBV9	.	TRBJ2-7	.	CASSVADRPSYEQYF	TGTGCCAGCAGCGTAGCTGACAGGCCCTCCTACGAGCAGTACTTC
TRBV7-2	.	TRBJ2-1	once	CASSLARWGGSYNEQFF	TGTGCCAGCAGCTTAGCGAGGTGGGGGGGCAGCTACAATGAGCAGTTCTTC
TRBV11-2	TRBD1	TRBJ1-4	once	CASSSKGDRFREKLFF	TGTGCCAGCAGCTCGAAAGGGGACAGGTTCCGTGAAAAACTGTTTTTT
TRBV9	TRBD1	TRBJ1-2	once	CASSYPPRGQGNYGYTF	TGTGCCAGCAGCTACCCCCCCCGCGGACAGGGCAACTATGGCTACACCTTC
TRBV28	.	TRBJ1-2	few	CATLRATNYGYTF	TGTGCCACCCTCCGCGCGACAAACTATGGCTACACCTTC
TRBV27	.	TRBJ1-1	.	CASSFTTGYTEAFF	TGTGCCAGCAGTTTCACCACAGGGTACACTGAAGCTTTCTTT
TRBV3-1/TRBV3-2	.	TRBJ1-1	.	CASSQRHGDTEAFF	TGTGCCAGCAGCCAACGACACGGTGACACTGAAGCTTTCTTT
TRBV7-2	TRBD2	TRBJ2-2	.	CASRLAGQNTGELFF	TGTGCCAGCAGACTAGCGGGGCAAAACACCGGGGAGCTGTTTTTT
TRBV6-4	TRBD1	TRBJ1-1	.	CASSRGGDRATEAFF	TGTGCCAGCAGCCGCGGCGGGGACAGGGCCACTGAAGCTTTCTTT
TRBV3-1/TRBV3-2	.	TRBJ1-1	.	CASSSGSEVYRF	TGTGCCAGCAGTTCGGGTTCCGAGGTGTACCGCTTT
TRBV4-2	TRBD2	TRBJ2-7	.	CASSQEAGGIYEQYF	TGTGCCAGCAGCCAAGAAGCGGGGGGGATTTACGAGCAGTACTTC
TRBV19	.	TRBJ2-1	.	CASSKAGDGNEQFF	TGTGCCAGTAGTAAGGCAGGGGATGGGAATGAGCAGTTCTTC
TRBV5-4	TRBD1	TRBJ2-2	.	CASSGGAGTGVTGELFF	TGTGCCAGCAGCGGGGGGGCCGGGACAGGGGTCACCGGGGAGCTGTTTTTT
TRBV24-1	.	TRBJ1-2	.	CATSGGLAEGYTF	TGTGCCACCAGTGGGGGCCTCGCCGAGGGCTACACCTTC
TRBV7-2	TRBD2	TRBJ2-3	.	CASSSSSGGGFSDTQYF	TGTGCCAGCAGCTCCAGTAGCGGGGGGGGGTTTTCAGATACGCAGTATTTT
TRBV15	TRBD2	TRBJ2-3	.	CATSAPSGGATDTQYF	TGTGCCACCAGCGCCCCAAGCGGGGGGGCTACAGATACGCAGTATTTT
TRBV7-2	.	TRBJ1-3	.	CASSPGGRSGNTIYF	TGTGCCAGCAGCCCCGGAGGCCGCTCTGGAAACACCATATATTTT
TRBV28	.	TRBJ1-2	.	CASSWGGYGYTF	TGTGCCAGCAGTTGGGGGGGCTATGGCTACACCTTC
TRBV12-3/TRBV12-4	.	TRBJ1-5	once	CASSLYKGQPQHF	TGTGCCAGCAGTTTATACAAGGGGCAGCCCCAGCATTTT